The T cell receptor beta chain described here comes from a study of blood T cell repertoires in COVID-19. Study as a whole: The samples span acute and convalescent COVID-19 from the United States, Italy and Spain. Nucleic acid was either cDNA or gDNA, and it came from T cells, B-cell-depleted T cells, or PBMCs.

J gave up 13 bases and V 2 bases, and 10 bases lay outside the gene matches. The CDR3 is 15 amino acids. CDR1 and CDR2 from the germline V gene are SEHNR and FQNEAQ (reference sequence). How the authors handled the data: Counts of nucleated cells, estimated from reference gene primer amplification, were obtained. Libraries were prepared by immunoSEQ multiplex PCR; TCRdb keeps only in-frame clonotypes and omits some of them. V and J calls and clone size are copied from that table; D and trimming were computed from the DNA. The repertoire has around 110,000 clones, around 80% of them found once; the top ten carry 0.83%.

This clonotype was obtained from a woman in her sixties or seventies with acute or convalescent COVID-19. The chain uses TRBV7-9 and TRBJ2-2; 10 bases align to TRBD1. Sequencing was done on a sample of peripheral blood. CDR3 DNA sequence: TGTGCCAGCAGCTTATTTGATGGATGGGACAGGGGGCTGTTTTTT. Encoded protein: CASSLFDGWDRGLFF.